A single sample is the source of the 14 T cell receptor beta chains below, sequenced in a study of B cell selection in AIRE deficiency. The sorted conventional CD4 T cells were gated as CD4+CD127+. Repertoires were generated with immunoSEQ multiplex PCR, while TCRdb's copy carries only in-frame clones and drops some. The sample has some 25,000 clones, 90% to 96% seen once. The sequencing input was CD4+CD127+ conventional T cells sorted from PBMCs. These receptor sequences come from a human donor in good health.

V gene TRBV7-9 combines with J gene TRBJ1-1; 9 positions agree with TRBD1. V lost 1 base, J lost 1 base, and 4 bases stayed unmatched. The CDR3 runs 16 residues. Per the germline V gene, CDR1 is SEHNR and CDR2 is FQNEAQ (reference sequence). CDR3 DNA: TGTGCCAGCAGCTTAGAACCGGGACAGGGGAACACTGAAGCTTTCTTT. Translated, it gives CASSLEPGQGNTEAFF.

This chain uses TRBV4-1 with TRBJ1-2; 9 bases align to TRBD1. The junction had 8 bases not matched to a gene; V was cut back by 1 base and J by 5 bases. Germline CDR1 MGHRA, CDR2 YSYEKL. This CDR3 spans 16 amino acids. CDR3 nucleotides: TGCGCCAGCAGCCAAGGGAGGGGGACAGGGTCGTATGGCTACACCTTC. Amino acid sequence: CASSQGRGTGSYGYTF.

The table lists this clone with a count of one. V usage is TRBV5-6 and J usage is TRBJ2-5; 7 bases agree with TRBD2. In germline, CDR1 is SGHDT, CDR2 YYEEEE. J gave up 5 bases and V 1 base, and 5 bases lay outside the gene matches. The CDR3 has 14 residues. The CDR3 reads CASSLLRESETQYF. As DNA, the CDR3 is TGTGCCAGCAGCTTGTTGCGGGAGTCGGAGACCCAGTACTTC.

CDR3: CASSQRNTDTQYF. In DNA form, the CDR3 reads TGTGCCAGCAGCCAGCGTAACACAGATACGCAGTATTTT. The rearrangement links TRBV9 to TRBJ2-3; D is ambiguous. Trimming took 4 bases from V and 2 from J, leaving 8 bases between them. CDR1 is SGDLS and CDR2 is YYNGEE in the germline V gene. This CDR3 has 13 amino acids.

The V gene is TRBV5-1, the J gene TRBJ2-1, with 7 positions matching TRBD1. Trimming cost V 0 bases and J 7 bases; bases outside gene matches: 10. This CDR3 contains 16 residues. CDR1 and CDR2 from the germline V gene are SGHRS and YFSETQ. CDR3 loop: CASSLGVQGDGNEQFF. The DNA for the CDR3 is TGCGCCAGCAGCTTGGGTGTCCAGGGGGATGGGAATGAGCAGTTCTTC.

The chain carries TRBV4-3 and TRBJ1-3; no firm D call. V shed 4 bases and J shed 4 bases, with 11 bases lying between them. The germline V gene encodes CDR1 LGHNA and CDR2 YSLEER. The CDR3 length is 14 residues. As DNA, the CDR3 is TGCGCCAGCAGCCCCCTCGGGGTCGGAAACACCATATATTTT. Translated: CASSPLGVGNTIYF.

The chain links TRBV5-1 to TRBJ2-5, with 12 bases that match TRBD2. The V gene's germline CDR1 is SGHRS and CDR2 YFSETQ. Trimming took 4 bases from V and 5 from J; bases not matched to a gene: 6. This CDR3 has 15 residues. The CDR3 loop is CASSTGLAGWETQYF. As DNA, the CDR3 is TGCGCCAGCAGCACCGGACTAGCGGGATGGGAGACCCAGTACTTC.

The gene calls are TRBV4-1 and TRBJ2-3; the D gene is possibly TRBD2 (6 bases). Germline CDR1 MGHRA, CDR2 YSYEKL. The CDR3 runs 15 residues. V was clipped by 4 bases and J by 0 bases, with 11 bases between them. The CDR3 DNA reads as TGCGCCAGCAGCCTTGCGGGAACAAGCACAGATACGCAGTATTTT. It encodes CASSLAGTSTDTQYF.

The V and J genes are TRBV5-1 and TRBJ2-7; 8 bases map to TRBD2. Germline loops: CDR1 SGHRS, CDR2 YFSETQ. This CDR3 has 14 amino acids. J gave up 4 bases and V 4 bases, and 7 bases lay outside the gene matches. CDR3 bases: TGCGCCAGCAGCACCTCAGCGGGAGTGTACGAGCAGTACTTC. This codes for CASSTSAGVYEQYF.

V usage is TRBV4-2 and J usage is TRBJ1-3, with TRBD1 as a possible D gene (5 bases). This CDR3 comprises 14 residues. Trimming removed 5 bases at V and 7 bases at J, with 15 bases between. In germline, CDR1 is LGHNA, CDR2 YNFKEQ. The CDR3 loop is CASSLQQGRNTIYF. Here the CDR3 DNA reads TGTGCCAGCAGCTTACAGCAGGGCCGGAACACCATATATTTT.

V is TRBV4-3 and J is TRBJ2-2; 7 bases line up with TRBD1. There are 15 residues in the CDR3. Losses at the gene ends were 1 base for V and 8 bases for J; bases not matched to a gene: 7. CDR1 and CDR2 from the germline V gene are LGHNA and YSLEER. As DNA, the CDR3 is TGCGCCAGCAGCCAAGCAAGCTTCAGGGGGGGGGAGCTGTTTTTT. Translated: CASSQASFRGGELFF.

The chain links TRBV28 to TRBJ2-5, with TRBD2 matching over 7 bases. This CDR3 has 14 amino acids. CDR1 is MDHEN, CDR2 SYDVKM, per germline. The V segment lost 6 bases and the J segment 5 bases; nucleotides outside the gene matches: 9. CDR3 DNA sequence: TGTGCCAGCAGCTCCCCGGGGAGGGTTGAGACCCAGTACTTC. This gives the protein CASSSPGRVETQYF. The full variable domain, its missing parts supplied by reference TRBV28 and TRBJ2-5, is DVKVTQSSRYLVKRTGEKVFLECVQDMDHENMFWYRQDPGLGLRLIYFSYDVKMKEKGDIPEGYSVSREKKERFSLILESASTNQTSMYLCASSSPGRVETQYFGPGTRLLVL.

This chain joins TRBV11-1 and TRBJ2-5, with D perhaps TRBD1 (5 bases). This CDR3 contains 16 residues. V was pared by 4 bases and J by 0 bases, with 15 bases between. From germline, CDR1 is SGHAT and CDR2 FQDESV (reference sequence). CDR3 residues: CASSYRQSVHQETQYF. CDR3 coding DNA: TGTGCCAGCAGCTACCGACAGTCAGTGCACCAAGAGACCCAGTACTTC.

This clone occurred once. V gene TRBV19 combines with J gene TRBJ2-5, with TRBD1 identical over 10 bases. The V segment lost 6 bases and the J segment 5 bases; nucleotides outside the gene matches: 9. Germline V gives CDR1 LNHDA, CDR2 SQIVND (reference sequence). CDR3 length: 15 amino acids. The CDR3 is CASRSGTGAGETQYF. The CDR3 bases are TGTGCCAGTAGGTCCGGGACAGGGGCGGGGGAGACCCAGTACTTC. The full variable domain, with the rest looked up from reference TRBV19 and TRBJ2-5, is DGGITQSPKYLFRKEGQNVTLSCEQNLNHDAMYWYRQDPGQGLRLIYYSQIVNDFQKGDIAEGYSVSREKKESFPLTVTSAQKNPTAFYLCASRSGTGAGETQYFGPGTRLLVL.